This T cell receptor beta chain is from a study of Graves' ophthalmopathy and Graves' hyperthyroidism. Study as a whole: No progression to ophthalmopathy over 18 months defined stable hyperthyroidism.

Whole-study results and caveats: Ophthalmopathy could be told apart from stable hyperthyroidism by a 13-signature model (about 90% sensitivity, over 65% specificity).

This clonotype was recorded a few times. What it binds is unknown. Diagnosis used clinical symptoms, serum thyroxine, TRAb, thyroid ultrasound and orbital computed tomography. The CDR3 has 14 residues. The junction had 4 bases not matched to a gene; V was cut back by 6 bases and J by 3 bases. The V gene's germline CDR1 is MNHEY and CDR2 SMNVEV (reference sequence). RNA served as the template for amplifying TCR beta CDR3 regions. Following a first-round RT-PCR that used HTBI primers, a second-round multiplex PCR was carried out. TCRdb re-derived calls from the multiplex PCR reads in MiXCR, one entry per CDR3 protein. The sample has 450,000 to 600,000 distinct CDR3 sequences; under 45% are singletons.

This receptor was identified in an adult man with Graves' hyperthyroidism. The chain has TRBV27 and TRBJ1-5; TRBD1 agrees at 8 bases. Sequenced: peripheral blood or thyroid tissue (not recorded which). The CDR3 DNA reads TGTGCCAGCAGGGTGACAGGGGACAATCAGCCCCAGCATTTT. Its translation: CASRVTGDNQPQHF.